This passage covers 24 T cell receptor beta chains from one sample sequenced in a study of early T cells in non-severe SARS-CoV-2 infection. TCRdb reprocessed the 5' RACE reads with MiXCR, giving one entry per CDR3 protein. The top ten hold over 3% of the sample, which has under 65,000 distinct CDR3 sequences, around 11% seen once. The specimen sequenced was whole blood. The receptors originated from an adult who was a healthcare worker with PCR-confirmed SARS-CoV-2 infection or an uninfected control (not recorded which).

This clonotype was counted at least ten times. The chain couples TRBV5-6 to TRBJ2-1, with 8 bases that match TRBD1. Germline values: CDR1 SGHDT, CDR2 YYEEEE. The ends lost 3 bases at V and 3 bases at J; junction bases unmatched: 8. The CDR3 consists of 16 residues. The CDR3 spells CASSSDEDRDYNEQFF. In nucleotides, the CDR3 is TGTGCCAGCAGCTCGGATGAGGACAGGGACTACAATGAGCAGTTCTTC. Combining the CDR3 with reference TRBV5-6 and TRBJ2-1 gives the whole variable domain DAGVTQSPTHLIKTRGQQVTLRCSPKSGHDTVSWYQQALGQGPQFIFQYYEEEERQRGNFPDRFSGHQFPNYSSELNVNALLLGDSALYLCASSSDEDRDYNEQFFGPGTRLTVL.

CDR3 nucleotide sequence: TGTGCCAGCAGCCCTTACACCGGGGAGCTGTTTTTT. It is translated as CASSPYTGELFF. The chain has TRBV9 and TRBJ2-2; D not resolved. The length of the CDR3 is 12 residues. The ends were cut back, 4 bases at V and 3 bases at J, with 4 bases in the middle. Germline V gives CDR1 SGDLS, CDR2 YYNGEE. The full variable domain, rest sourced from reference TRBV9 and TRBJ2-2, is DSGVTQTPKHLITATGQRVTLRCSPRSGDLSVYWYQQSLDQGLQFLIQYYNGEERAKGNILERFSAQQFPDLHSELNLSSLELGDSALYFCASSPYTGELFFGEGSRLTVL.

This clonotype was picked up many times. The chain recombines TRBV20-1 with TRBJ1-1; tentative D call: TRBD1 (5 bases). Germline CDR1 and CDR2: DFQATT and SNEGSKA (reference sequence). This CDR3 contains 14 residues. Between the trimmed V and J ends, which lost 0 bases and 3 bases, there was a span of 11 bases. The CDR3 is CSARDRRGYTEAFF. CDR3 DNA: TGCAGTGCTAGAGATCGTCGGGGGTACACTGAAGCTTTCTTT.

This clonotype came up a few times. The V gene is TRBV11-2, the J gene TRBJ2-7; 8 bases agree with TRBD1. V lost 5 bases, J lost 3 bases, and 6 bases stayed unmatched. The CDR3 is 14 amino acids. Germline CDR1 SGHAT, CDR2 FQNNGV. CDR3 amino acids: CASSRRTGNYEQYF. The CDR3 DNA sequence: TGTGCCAGCAGCCGTCGGACAGGGAACTACGAGCAGTACTTC. Full variable domain (rest looked up from reference TRBV11-2 and TRBJ2-7): EAGVAQSPRYKIIEKRQSVAFWCNPISGHATLYWYQQILGQGPKLLIQFQNNGVVDDSQLPKDRFSAERLKGVDSTLKIQPAKLEDSAVYLCASSRRTGNYEQYFGPGTRLTVT.

This clonotype occurred a few times. This rearrangement joins TRBV11-2 to TRBJ2-5; weak D call: TRBD2 (5 bases). Deletions cut 3 bases from V and 9 bases from J, with 11 bases between. From germline, CDR1 is SGHAT and CDR2 FQNNGV. This CDR3 contains 12 residues. The chain's CDR3 is CASSFIEGAQYF. The CDR3 bases are TGTGCCAGCAGCTTTATTGAGGGAGCCCAGTACTTC.

This clonotype has just a few counts. The chain is built from TRBV7-9 and TRBJ2-7; no clear D. Trimming shortened V by 4 bases and J by 3 bases, and 10 bases separated the two germline ends. This CDR3 spans 13 amino acids. Germline V gene data show CDR1 as SEHNR and CDR2 as FQNEAQ (reference sequence). The CDR3, as DNA: TGTGCCAGCAGCTCGACCCGGGTCTACGAGCAGTACTTC. It yields the protein CASSSTRVYEQYF.

This clonotype was picked up a small number of times. The rearrangement uses TRBV29-1 and TRBJ1-2; D is undetermined. CDR3 length equals 13 residues. Germline assignment: CDR1 SQVTM and CDR2 ANQGSEA. Between the trimmed V and J ends, which lost 6 bases and 6 bases, there was a span of 17 bases. The chain's CDR3 is CSVGQGSPNGYTF. CDR3 DNA sequence: TGCAGCGTCGGCCAAGGGAGTCCGAATGGCTACACCTTC.

This clonotype was seen ten or more times. The gene calls are TRBV27 and TRBJ2-3; D is ambiguous. Germline-derived CDR1 and CDR2 are MNHEY and SMNVEV (reference sequence). Trimming cost V 0 bases and J 6 bases, with 13 bases left between them. The CDR3 is 15 amino acids. This CDR3 is CASSLSAAYLDTQYF. The CDR3 region has the DNA TGTGCCAGCAGTTTATCGGCTGCCTATCTCGATACGCAGTATTTT.

This clonotype was observed a few times. The chain employs TRBV12-3 or TRBV12-4 and TRBJ2-1; a weak D match, TRBD1 (5 bases). V lost 2 bases and J 0 bases, leaving 11 bases between the germline ends. This CDR3 comprises 16 residues. The CDR3 loop reads CASSLPQQVSYNEQFF. In DNA form, the CDR3 reads TGTGCCAGCAGTTTACCCCAACAGGTCTCCTACAATGAGCAGTTCTTC.

This clonotype has ten or more counts. The chain employs TRBV7-7 and TRBJ2-1, with 13 positions matching TRBD2. J was trimmed by 8 bases and V by 5 bases; bases with no gene match: 6. Germline-derived CDR1 and CDR2 are SSHAT and FNYEAQ (reference sequence). CDR3 length: 15 amino acids. CDR3 residues: CASSPGLAGVHEQFF. The DNA of the CDR3 is TGTGCCAGCAGCCCCGGACTAGCGGGAGTCCATGAGCAGTTCTTC.

Concerning this clonotype: Relative to the germline gene, one junction end is altered; a read error may explain this. The rearrangement links TRBV18 to TRBJ2-1, with D hard to call. The CDR3 covers 12 residues. Looked up from germline, CDR1 is KGHSH and CDR2 is LQKENI. The CDR3, as DNA: TGTGCCAGCTCACTAGAGAGGACCAGCTGGGTCTTC. It specifies CASSLERTSWVF.

This clonotype was seen a handful of times. For the CDR3, the DNA is TGTGCCAGCAGCGTAGGTCCTAGCCCCAAAAACATTCAGTACTTC. Its protein is CASSVGPSPKNIQYF. V and J are TRBV9 and TRBJ2-4; a possible D gene is TRBD2 (5 bases). Trimming removed 0 bases at V and 2 bases at J, with 9 bases between. Germline values: CDR1 SGDLS, CDR2 YYNGEE. The CDR3 has 15 amino acids.

Ten or more counts support this clonotype. V is TRBV2 and J is TRBJ1-4; 7 bases fit TRBD1. Germline V gene sequence: CDR1 SNHLY, CDR2 FYNNEI. The CDR3 loop spans 16 amino acids. The junction had 4 bases not matched to a gene; V was cut back by 1 base and J by 2 bases. The CDR3 DNA reads as TGTGCCAGCAGTGAAGGGCAGGGGGGCACTAATGAAAAACTGTTTTTT. This codes for CASSEGQGGTNEKLFF.

Many counts were recorded for this clonotype. V and J are TRBV20-1 and TRBJ2-7; D gene unclear. V shed 6 bases and J shed 2 bases, with 17 bases lying between them. CDR3 length: 14 amino acids. Per the germline V gene, CDR1 is DFQATT and CDR2 is SNEGSKA (reference sequence). CDR3 nucleotides: TGCAGTGCCTCGACCCCAGACCCGACCTACGAGCAGTACTTC. It codes for CSASTPDPTYEQYF.

This clonotype has at least ten counts. The J gene is TRBJ1-1, the V gene TRBV5-1; 10 positions agree with TRBD1. The germline CDR1 and CDR2 sequences are SGHRS and YFSETQ. The junction had 4 bases not matched to a gene; V was cut back by 3 bases and J by 5 bases. This CDR3 has 14 amino acids. The CDR3 loop is CASSSRDRGTEAFF. The CDR3, as DNA: TGCGCCAGCAGCTCCCGGGACAGGGGAACTGAAGCTTTCTTT.

The genes are TRBV29-1 and TRBJ2-3; D may be TRBD2 (6 bases). Germline CDR1 SQVTM, CDR2 ANQGSEA. Trimming took off 8 bases at V and 5 bases at J, with 14 bases between the two ends. This CDR3 comprises 12 residues. For the CDR3, the DNA is TGCAGCTATGGAGGGCCTGGAGATACGCAGTATTTT. This gives the protein CSYGGPGDTQYF.

Only a few counts were recorded for this clonotype. The rearrangement uses TRBV2 and TRBJ2-3; D is possibly TRBD1 (6 bases). Trimming removed 6 bases at V and 2 bases at J, with 15 bases between. The CDR3 has 15 residues. Germline V gene lookup returns CDR1 SNHLY and CDR2 FYNNEI. The CDR3 spells CASRAGNRVTDTQYF. The CDR3 nucleotides are TGTGCCAGCAGGGCAGGTAACAGGGTCACAGATACGCAGTATTTT.

The V gene is TRBV9, the J gene TRBJ2-3, with 10 bases that match TRBD2. Per the germline V gene, CDR1 is SGDLS and CDR2 is YYNGEE. The CDR3 spans 16 residues. Unmatched junction bases numbered 4, after V lost 0 bases and J lost 3 bases. CDR3 region: CASSVVPSGRTDTQYF. CDR3 coding DNA: TGTGCCAGCAGCGTAGTCCCTAGCGGGAGAACAGATACGCAGTATTTT.

This clonotype was picked up a small number of times. V and J are TRBV7-2 and TRBJ2-1, with D maybe TRBD2 (6 bases). V lost 7 bases and J 5 bases, leaving 21 bases between the germline ends. CDR1 SGHTA and CDR2 FQGNSA come from the germline V gene. The CDR3 has 16 residues. CDR3 loop: CASTLGLASAHNEQFF. Written as DNA, the CDR3 is TGTGCCAGCACCCTAGGGTTGGCTAGCGCCCACAATGAGCAGTTCTTC.

V is TRBV7-8 and J is TRBJ2-4; 13 nucleotides line up with TRBD2. From germline, CDR1 is SGHVS and CDR2 FQNEAQ. V shed 4 bases, J shed 2 bases, and the junction held 5 bases outside the gene matches. CDR3 size: 17 residues. For the CDR3, the DNA is TGTGCCAGCAGCTCAGGACTAGCGGGAGCGTCCAAAAACATTCAGTACTTC. It translates to CASSSGLAGASKNIQYF.

This clonotype came up many times. A clone one base away is much larger, so this may be a read error. The chain carries TRBV29-1 and TRBJ2-3, with D uncertain. Trimming cost V 7 bases and J 2 bases, with 4 bases left between them. Germline V CDR1 and CDR2: SQVTM, ANQGSEA. This CDR3 region has 10 residues. CDR3 loop: CSADTDTQYF. CDR3 nucleotide sequence: TGCAGCGCTGACACAGATACGCAGTATTTT.

This clonotype was counted only a few times. The V call is TRBV7-2, the J call TRBJ2-1, with TRBD2 matching over 12 bases. The V segment lost 5 bases and the J segment 4 bases; nucleotides outside the gene matches: 3. CDR1 is SGHTA, CDR2 FQGNSA, per germline. The CDR3 length is 15 residues. CDR3 nucleotides: TGTGCCAGCAGCGGGACTAGCGGGTTTTACAATGAGCAGTTCTTC. It is translated as CASSGTSGFYNEQFF.

V gene TRBV20-1 combines with J gene TRBJ2-7; 8 nucleotides match TRBD1. After removal of 5 bases from V and 2 bases from J, the junction contained 8 bases not matched to a gene. The V gene's germline CDR1 is DFQATT and CDR2 SNEGSKA (reference sequence). The CDR3 contains 14 residues. The CDR3 sequence is CSAFEGQVTYEQYF. The CDR3, as DNA: TGCAGTGCTTTCGAGGGACAGGTGACCTACGAGCAGTACTTC.

This clonotype has a count of ten or more. The genes are TRBV5-1 and TRBJ2-2; maybe TRBD2 (5 bases). V dropped 0 bases and J dropped 2 bases, with 8 bases sitting between them. CDR3 length equals 15 residues. Germline CDR1 is SGHRS and CDR2 is YFSETQ. The CDR3 reads CASSLVSGNTGELFF. The DNA of the CDR3 is TGCGCCAGCAGCTTGGTCAGCGGAAACACCGGGGAGCTGTTTTTT.